This T cell receptor beta chain derives from a study of OX40 agonist ivuxolimab in advanced cancers. With regard to the full study: Ivuxolimab, which targeted the costimulatory receptor OX40 (CD134), was an agonistic, fully human IgG2 monoclonal antibody. Intravenous ivuxolimab was administered to patients every 2 weeks at six dose levels: 0.01, 0.1, 0.3, 1.5, 3 and 10 mg/kg. Of the 50 or so patients in dose escalation, 19 had hepatocellular carcinoma, around 15 had melanoma, 9 had renal cell carcinoma and 9 had head and neck cancer. A male proportion of 70% to 90% and a mean age of 60 years, ranging from 23 to 79, were recorded for the dose-escalation cohort. Patients were allowed to have had prior anti-PD-1, anti-PD-L1 or anti-CTLA-4 therapy, and less than 45% of the dose-escalation patients had previously received checkpoint inhibitors. Three dose-escalation patients achieved partial responses, one with hepatocellular carcinoma and two with cutaneous melanoma. Peripheral TCRbeta sequencing was intended to test whether TCR sequence diversity was altered and clonal T-cell expansion was caused by ivuxolimab. The monotherapy dose-escalation portion (N ≈ 52 patients) of the phase I ivuxolimab trial is reported in the paper.

The trial excluded patients who had a history of autoimmune disease or who were on systemic immunosuppression. In every dose cohort, peripheral blood was drawn for TCR sequencing at baseline, cycle 4 day 1, and cycle 7 day 1. The samples were taken from a phase I, first-in-human, multicenter, open-label dose-escalation trial of ivuxolimab. Adults with locally advanced or metastatic melanoma, renal cell carcinoma, hepatocellular carcinoma or head and neck squamous cell carcinoma were enrolled in the trial. CD4+ and CD8+ T cells were sorted separately from peripheral blood before TCR sequencing. Genomic DNA was isolated from the sorted cells so that the TCRbeta CDR3 region could be sequenced. The immunoSEQ Assay was used to sequence the TCRbeta CDR3 regions. Entries here come from immuneACCESS through TCRdb and include only in-frame sequences with V and J called. Some clones fail to appear in such tables; in the studies checked, an unresolved V gene covers under half of the shortfall, and the cause of the remainder is unknown. The sample has fewer than 65,000 clones on record, 80% to 90% of them singletons. Jointly, the top ten make up 10% to 14% of the sample.

Points on this clone: The specificity of this receptor is unknown. The sample holds no much larger clone one base away, and base qualities are not on file.

The paper as a whole reports these results and caveats: Low levels of normalized T-cell clonal expansion were also shown by some nonresponding patients. On average, CD8+ T cells showed more expanded clones than CD4+ T cells after ivuxolimab. In partial responders in the 0.1-3.0 mg/kg groups, normalized peripheral clonal expansion was found to be among the lowest, especially among CD8+ T cells. Antigen specificity was not determined for the clonally expanded peripheral T cells. At doses of 0.1 to 3.0 mg/kg, clonal expansion of both CD4+ and CD8+ blood T cells was observed from baseline to week 6.

V is shortened by 1 base, J by 8 bases, and the region joining them spans 18 bases. Counted from cysteine to phenylalanine, this CDR3 has 16 amino acids. Left in the record is the CDR3 DNA by itself, 48 bases read in frame from the first base. According to the germline V gene, CDR1 reads SNHLY and CDR2 reads FYNNEI. The rearranged chain carries TRBV2 and TRBJ2-1; the D segment cannot be called with confidence. The receptor comes from an adult with an advanced solid tumor such as melanoma, head and neck, liver or kidney cancer. The sample consisted of CD4+ or CD8+ T cells sorted from blood, taken in a trial of the OX40 agonist ivuxolimab. The nucleotide sequence reads TGTGCCAGCAGTGAAGTTATATTTGGGTGGTCGGATGAGCAGTTCTTC. It is translated as CASSEVIFGWSDEQFF.